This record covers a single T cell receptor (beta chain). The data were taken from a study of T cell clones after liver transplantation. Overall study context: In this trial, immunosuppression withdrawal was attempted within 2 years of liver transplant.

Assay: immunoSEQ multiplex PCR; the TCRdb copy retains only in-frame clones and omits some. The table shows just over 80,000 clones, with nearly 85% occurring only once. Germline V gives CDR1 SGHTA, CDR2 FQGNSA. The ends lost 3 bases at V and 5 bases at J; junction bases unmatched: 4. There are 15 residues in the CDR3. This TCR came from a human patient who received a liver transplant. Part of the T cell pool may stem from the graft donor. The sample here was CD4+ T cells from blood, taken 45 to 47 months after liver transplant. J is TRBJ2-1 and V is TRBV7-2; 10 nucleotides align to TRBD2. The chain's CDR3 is CASSFSSGSDNEQFF. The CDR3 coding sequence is TGTGCCAGCAGCTTCTCTAGCGGGAGCGACAATGAGCAGTTCTTC.